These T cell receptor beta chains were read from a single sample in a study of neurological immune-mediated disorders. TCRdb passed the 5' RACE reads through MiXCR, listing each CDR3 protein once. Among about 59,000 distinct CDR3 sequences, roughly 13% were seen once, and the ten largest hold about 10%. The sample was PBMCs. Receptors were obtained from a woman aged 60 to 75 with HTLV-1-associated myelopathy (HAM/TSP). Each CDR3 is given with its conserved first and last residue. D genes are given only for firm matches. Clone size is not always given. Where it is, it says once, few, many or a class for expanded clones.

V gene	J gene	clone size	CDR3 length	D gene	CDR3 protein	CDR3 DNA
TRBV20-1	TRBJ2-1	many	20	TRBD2	CSARGIHSGNPPPTYNEQFF	TGCAGTGCTAGGGGGATTCACAGCGGGAATCCTCCCCCCACCTACAATGAGCAGTTCTTC
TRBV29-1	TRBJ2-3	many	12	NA	CSVEDATDTQYF	TGCAGCGTTGAAGACGCCACAGATACGCAGTATTTT
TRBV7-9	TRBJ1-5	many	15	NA	CASSLGGTSAQPQHF	TGTGCCAGCAGCTTAGGGGGGACGTCGGCCCAGCCCCAGCATTTT
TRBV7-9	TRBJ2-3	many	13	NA	CASSFLGTDTQYF	TGTGCCAGCAGCTTTCTAGGGACAGATACGCAGTATTTT
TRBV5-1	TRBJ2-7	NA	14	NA	CASRENPSLYERYF	TGCGCCAGCAGGGAAAACCCTTCCCTTTACGAGCGGTACTTC
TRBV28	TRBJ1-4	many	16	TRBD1	CASTPPTGLANEKLFF	TGTGCCAGCACACCCCCGACAGGGCTTGCTAATGAAAAACTGTTTTTT
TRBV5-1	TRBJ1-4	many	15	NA	CASSLWAATNEKLFF	TGCGCCAGCAGCTTGTGGGCTGCAACTAATGAAAAACTGTTTTTT
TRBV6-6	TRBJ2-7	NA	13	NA	CASSYPRANEKYF	TGTGCCAGCAGTTACCCCAGGGCCAACGAGAAGTACTTC
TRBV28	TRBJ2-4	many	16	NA	CASSGAGVEAKNIQYF	TGTGCCAGCAGTGGGGCAGGGGTTGAAGCCAAAAACATTCAGTACTTC
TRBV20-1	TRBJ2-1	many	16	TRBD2	CSVIPLTSGSGNEQFF	TGCAGTGTTATCCCCCTGACTAGCGGGAGTGGAAATGAGCAGTTCTTC
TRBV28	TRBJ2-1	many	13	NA	CASTLGGGNEQFF	TGTGCCAGCACTTTGGGCGGCGGGAATGAGCAGTTCTTC
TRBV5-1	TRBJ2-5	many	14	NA	CASSPAGQQETQYF	TGCGCCAGCAGCCCAGCCGGACAGCAAGAGACCCAGTACTTC
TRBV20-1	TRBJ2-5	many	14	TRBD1	CSARGGTGVETQYF	TGCAGTGCTAGGGGGGGGACAGGGGTGGAGACCCAGTACTTC
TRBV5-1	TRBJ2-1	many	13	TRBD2	CATRRGRADEQFF	TGCGCCACTCGACGCGGGAGGGCCGATGAGCAGTTCTTC
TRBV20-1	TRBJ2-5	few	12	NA	CSAPFLKETQYF	TGCAGTGCTCCCTTCCTGAAAGAGACCCAGTACTTC
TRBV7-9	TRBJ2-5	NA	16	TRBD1	CAISLRQGSSGETHYF	TGTGCCATCAGCCTCCGACAGGGATCAAGTGGCGAGACCCACTACTTC
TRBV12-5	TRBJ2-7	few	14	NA	CASGWTTASYEQYF	TGTGCTAGTGGTTGGACGACGGCCTCCTACGAGCAGTACTTC
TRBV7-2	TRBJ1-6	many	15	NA	CASSLGSPLGSPLHF	TGTGCCAGCAGCTTAGGGTCCCCCCTGGGGTCACCCCTCCACTTT
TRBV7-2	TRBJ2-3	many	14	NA	CASSLLGGPDTQYF	TGTGCCAGCAGCTTATTGGGAGGTCCAGATACGCAGTATTTT
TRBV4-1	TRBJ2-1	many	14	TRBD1	CASSQLQGVDEQFF	TGCGCCAGCAGCCAGCTACAGGGGGTGGATGAGCAGTTCTTC
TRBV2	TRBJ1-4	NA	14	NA	CASKEKGANEKLFF	TGTGCCAGCAAGGAAAAGGGGGCTAATGAAAAACTGTTTTTT
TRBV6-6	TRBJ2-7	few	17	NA	CASSYSRMTIGDYEQYF	TGTGCCAGCAGTTACTCCAGAATGACTATCGGGGACTACGAGCAGTACTTC
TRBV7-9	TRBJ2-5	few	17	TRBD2	CASSLTPGTSGSETQYF	TGTGCCAGCAGCTTAACCCCAGGGACTAGCGGGAGTGAGACCCAGTACTTC
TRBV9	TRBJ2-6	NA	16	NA	CASSPRGAPGANALTF	TGTGCCAGCAGCCCTCGGGGAGCCCCTGGGGCCAACGCCCTGACTTTC
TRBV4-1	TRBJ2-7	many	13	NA	CASSQVPWSEQYF	TGCGCCAGCAGCCAAGTGCCTTGGAGCGAGCAGTACTTC
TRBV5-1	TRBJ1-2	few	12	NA	CASSLDQYGYTF	TGCGCCAGCAGCTTGGACCAGTACGGCTACACCTTC
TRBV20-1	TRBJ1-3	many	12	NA	CSASPSGNTIYF	TGCAGTGCTTCTCCTTCAGGGAACACCATATATTTT
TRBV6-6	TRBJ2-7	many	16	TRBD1	CASSYAGQGYFYEQYF	TGTGCCAGCAGTTACGCGGGACAGGGATATTTCTACGAGCAGTACTTC
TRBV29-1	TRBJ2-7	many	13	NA	CSIRARKGYEQYF	TGCAGCATACGAGCCAGAAAGGGCTACGAGCAGTACTTC
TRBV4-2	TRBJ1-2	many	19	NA	CASSQDLVLGRQHSTGYTF	TGTGCCAGCAGCCAAGATTTGGTTTTGGGACGACAACATTCTACTGGCTACACCTTC
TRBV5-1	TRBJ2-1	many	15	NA	CASSLGGDHYNEQFF	TGCGCCAGCAGCTTGGGCGGGGACCACTACAATGAGCAGTTCTTC
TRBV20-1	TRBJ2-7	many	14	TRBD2	CSARLSGRTYEQYF	TGCAGTGCTAGATTAAGCGGGAGGACCTACGAGCAGTACTTC
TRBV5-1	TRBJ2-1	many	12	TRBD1	CASSLTGTAQFF	TGCGCCAGCAGCTTGACCGGGACAGCGCAGTTCTTC
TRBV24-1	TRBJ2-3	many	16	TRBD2	CATSDRAGAGTDTQYF	TGTGCCACCAGTGATAGAGCGGGAGCGGGCACAGATACGCAGTATTTT
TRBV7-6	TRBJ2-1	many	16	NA	CASSTPIAAQKDEQFF	TGTGCCAGCAGCACTCCAATAGCGGCCCAAAAGGATGAGCAGTTCTTC
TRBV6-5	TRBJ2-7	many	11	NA	CASGSMGEQYF	TGTGCCAGCGGGTCTATGGGCGAGCAGTACTTC
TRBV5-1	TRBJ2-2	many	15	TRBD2	CASSLGLAGAGELFF	TGCGCCAGCAGCTTGGGACTAGCGGGAGCCGGGGAGCTGTTTTTT
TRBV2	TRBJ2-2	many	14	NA	CASSEIIPTGELFF	TGTGCCAGCAGTGAAATTATCCCCACCGGGGAGCTGTTTTTT
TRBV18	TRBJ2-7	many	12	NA	CASSRTNYEQYF	TGTGCCAGCTCAAGGACTAACTACGAGCAGTACTTC
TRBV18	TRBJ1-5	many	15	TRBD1	CASSPGQGSNQPQHF	TGTGCCAGCTCCCCGGGACAGGGTAGCAATCAGCCCCAGCATTTT
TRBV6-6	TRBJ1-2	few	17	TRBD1	CASSYSKLGQGVYGYTF	TGTGCCAGCAGTTACTCTAAGTTAGGACAGGGGGTCTATGGCTACACCTTC
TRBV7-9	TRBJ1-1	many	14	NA	CASSLDLRGTEAFF	TGTGCCAGCAGCTTAGATTTGCGGGGCACTGAAGCTTTCTTT
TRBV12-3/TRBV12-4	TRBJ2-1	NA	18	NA	CASSPPRRGEPPHNEQFF	TGTGCCAGCAGTCCTCCTCGCCGAGGGGAACCTCCTCACAATGAGCAGTTCTTC
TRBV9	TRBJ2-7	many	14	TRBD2	CASSVSGTSYEQYF	TGTGCCAGCAGCGTAAGCGGGACCTCCTACGAGCAGTACTTC
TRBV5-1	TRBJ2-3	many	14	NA	CASNTGTPADTQYF	TGCGCCAGCAATACCGGGACCCCCGCCGATACGCAGTATTTT
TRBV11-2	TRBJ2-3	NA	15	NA	CASSLVGRDTDTQYF	TGTGCCAGCAGCTTAGTGGGCAGAGACACAGATACGCAGTATTTT
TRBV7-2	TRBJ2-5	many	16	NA	CASSLGARVFSETQYF	TGTGCCAGCAGCTTAGGGGCCAGGGTATTTTCGGAGACCCAGTACTTC
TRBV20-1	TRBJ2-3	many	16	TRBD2	CSAPGGGGRAEATQYF	TGCAGTGCCCCTGGTGGGGGCGGGAGGGCCGAAGCTACGCAGTATTTT
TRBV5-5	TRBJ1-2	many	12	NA	CASSFSEGGYTF	TGTGCCAGCAGCTTTTCGGAGGGCGGCTACACCTTC
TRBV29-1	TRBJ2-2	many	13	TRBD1	CSGDRGGTGELFF	TGCAGCGGCGACAGGGGGGGCACCGGGGAGCTGTTTTTT
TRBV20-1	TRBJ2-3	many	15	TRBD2	CSAREVGAGVDTQYF	TGCAGTGCTAGAGAGGTCGGAGCGGGAGTAGATACGCAGTATTTT
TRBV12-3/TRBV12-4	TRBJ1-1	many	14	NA	CASRSPDRNTEAFF	TGTGCCAGCAGAAGCCCGGACCGGAACACTGAAGCTTTCTTT
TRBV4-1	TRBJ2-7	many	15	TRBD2	CASSQTSGSPYEQYF	TGCGCCAGCAGCCAGACTAGCGGGAGCCCCTACGAGCAGTACTTC
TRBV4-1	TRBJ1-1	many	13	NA	CASSPQEGTEAFF	TGCGCCAGCAGCCCTCAGGAAGGCACTGAAGCTTTCTTT
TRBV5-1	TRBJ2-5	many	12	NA	CASSWNQETQYF	TGCGCCAGCAGCTGGAACCAAGAGACCCAGTACTTC